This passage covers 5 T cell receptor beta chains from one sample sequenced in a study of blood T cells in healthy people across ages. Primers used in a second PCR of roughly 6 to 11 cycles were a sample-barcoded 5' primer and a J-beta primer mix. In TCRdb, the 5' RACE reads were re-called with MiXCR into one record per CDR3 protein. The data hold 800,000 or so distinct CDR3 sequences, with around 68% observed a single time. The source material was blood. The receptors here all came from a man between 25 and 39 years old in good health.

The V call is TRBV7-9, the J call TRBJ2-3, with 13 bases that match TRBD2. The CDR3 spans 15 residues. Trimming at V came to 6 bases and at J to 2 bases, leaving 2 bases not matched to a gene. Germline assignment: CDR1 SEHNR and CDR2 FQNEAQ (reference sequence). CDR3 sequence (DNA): TGTGCCAGCAGTGGGACTAGCGGGACCACAGATACGCAGTATTTT. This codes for CASSGTSGTTDTQYF.

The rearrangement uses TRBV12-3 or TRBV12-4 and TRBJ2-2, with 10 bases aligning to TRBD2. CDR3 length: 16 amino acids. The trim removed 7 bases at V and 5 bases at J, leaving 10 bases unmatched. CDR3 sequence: CASKVASGRYTGELFF. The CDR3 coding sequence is TGTGCCAGCAAGGTGGCTAGCGGGAGATATACCGGGGAGCTGTTTTTT.

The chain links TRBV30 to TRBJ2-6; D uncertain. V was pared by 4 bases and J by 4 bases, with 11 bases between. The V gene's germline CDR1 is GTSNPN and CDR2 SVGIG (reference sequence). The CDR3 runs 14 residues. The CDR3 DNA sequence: TGTGCCTGGAACGACCCCGGAGGGGCCAACGTCCTGACTTTC. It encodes CAWNDPGGANVLTF.

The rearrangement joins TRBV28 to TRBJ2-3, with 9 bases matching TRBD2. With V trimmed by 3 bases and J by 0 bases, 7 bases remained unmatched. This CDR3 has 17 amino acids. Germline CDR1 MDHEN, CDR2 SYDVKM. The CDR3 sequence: CASSFGGGGSSTDTQYF. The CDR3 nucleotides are TGTGCCAGCAGTTTTGGCGGGGGGGGGAGTAGCACAGATACGCAGTATTTT.

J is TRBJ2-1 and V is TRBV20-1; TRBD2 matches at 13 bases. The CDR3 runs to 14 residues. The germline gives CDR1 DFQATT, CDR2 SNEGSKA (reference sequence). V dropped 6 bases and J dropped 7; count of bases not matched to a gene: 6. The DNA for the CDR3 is TGCAGTGCCACTAGCGGGGGGGCGTTTAATGAGCAGTTCTTC. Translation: CSATSGGAFNEQFF.